These T cell receptor beta chains were read from a single sample in a study of T cells in Graves' hyperthyroidism and ophthalmopathy. Via MiXCR, TCRdb re-called the multiplex PCR reads, giving one row per CDR3 protein. The sample includes about 480,000 distinct CDR3 sequences, around a fifth of them seen just once. The specimen was blood. Receptors originate from a woman in her seventies with Graves' ophthalmopathy. Each CDR3 is given with its conserved first and last residue. A D gene is named only where the DNA matches it firmly. Not every row has a clone size; where given, it reads once, few, many or a size class.

NA	NA	TRBJ2-1	TRBV19	TGTGCCAGTAGTCCTAACCCCCGGGGGTACAATGAGCAGTTCTTC	CASSPNPRGYNEQFF
NA	TRBD1	TRBJ2-5	TRBV12-5	TGTGCTAGTGGTTTGGGACAGGGGGCCCAAGAGACCCAGTACTTC	CASGLGQGAQETQYF
NA	NA	TRBJ1-5	TRBV7-2	TGTGCCAGCAGCTTTAAGGTTTTTGGCAATCAGCCCCAGCATTTT	CASSFKVFGNQPQHF
NA	NA	TRBJ1-6	TRBV20-1	TGCAGTGCAAGAGAGGCCGGGACTGTTCATTCACCCCTCCACTTT	CSAREAGTVHSPLHF
many	NA	TRBJ2-3	TRBV12-3/TRBV12-4	TGTGCCAGCAGTTTAGGGTCCTACCGTGATACGCAGTATTTT	CASSLGSYRDTQYF
many	TRBD1	TRBJ1-1	TRBV6-1	TGTGCCAGCAGTCAGTCGGACAGGGTGAACACTGAAGCTTTCTTT	CASSQSDRVNTEAFF
few	TRBD1	TRBJ1-2	TRBV28	TGTGCCAGCAGGGCAGGGGGCCGTCCTGGCTACACCTTC	CASRAGGRPGYTF
NA	TRBD2	TRBJ2-3	TRBV10-3	TGTGCCACAAGGGCGACTAGCGGCCCCGGGGATACGCAGTATTTT	CATRATSGPGDTQYF
NA	NA	TRBJ2-5	TRBV10-1	TGCGCCAGCAGTGAGTCGACTTACGAGACCCAGTACTTC	CASSESTYETQYF
few	NA	TRBJ1-2	TRBV19	TGTGCCAGTAGATCATGGGTCGGGAACTACACCTTC	CASRSWVGNYTF
few	TRBD1	TRBJ2-3	TRBV7-8	TGTGCCAGCAGTTGGGACAGGGTCGGAGATACGCAGTATTTT	CASSWDRVGDTQYF
NA	NA	TRBJ1-2	TRBV3-1	TGTGCCAGCACGCCGGGGGATCGGGCCTATGGCTACACCTTC	CASTPGDRAYGYTF
many	TRBD2	TRBJ2-7	TRBV15	TGTGCCACCAGCTCGGGCGGACTAGCGGTCTCCTACGAGCAGTACTTC	CATSSGGLAVSYEQYF
few	NA	TRBJ2-7	TRBV24-1	TGTGCCACCAGTGCCGGAGTTGTCGAGCAGTACTTC	CATSAGVVEQYF
few	NA	TRBJ1-3	TRBV7-6	TGTGCCAGCAGCTTACAAGGCCGAAACACCATATATTTT	CASSLQGRNTIYF
NA	NA	TRBJ1-2	TRBV5-1	TGCGCCAGCAGCTTGGAGGGGGGCCGGGGCTACACCTTC	CASSLEGGRGYTF
few	NA	TRBJ2-2	TRBV6-1	TGTGCCAGCAGTGAATTGGTGGGTCACATGAACACCGGGGAGCTGTTTTTT	CASSELVGHMNTGELFF
NA	TRBD1	TRBJ1-1	TRBV19	TGTGCCAGTAGTATCGCGACAGGGAAGCGTACTGAAGCTTTCTTT	CASSIATGKRTEAFF
NA	NA	TRBJ2-1	TRBV27	TGTGCCAGCAGTTTCGGTAGCGTCAATGAGCAGTTCTTC	CASSFGSVNEQFF
NA	NA	TRBJ2-5	TRBV7-9	TGTGCCAGCAGCTTAGGGGAGCGCGGGGAGACCCAGTACTTC	CASSLGERGETQYF
NA	NA	TRBJ2-7	TRBV6-6	TGTGCCAGCAGTTACGAAGCGACCTACGAGCAGTACTTC	CASSYEATYEQYF
NA	TRBD2	TRBJ2-1	TRBV20-1	TGCAGTGCCCCCCGTAACCCTAGCGGAGCCAATGAGCAGTTCTTC	CSAPRNPSGANEQFF
NA	TRBD1	TRBJ1-5	TRBV19	TGTGCCAGTTCACAGGGGTGGAGCAATCAGCCCCAGCATTTT	CASSQGWSNQPQHF
NA	TRBD2	TRBJ2-3	TRBV27	TGTGCCAGCAGTTCACTAGCGGGAGCGGGAACAGATACGCAGTATTTT	CASSSLAGAGTDTQYF
few	NA	TRBJ1-1	TRBV27	TGTGCCAGTAGGTTTCAGGGAACCAACACTGAAGCTTTCTTT	CASRFQGTNTEAFF
many	NA	TRBJ1-2	TRBV7-9	TGTGCCAGCAGCTTAGGGCAGGGAGCGAACTATGGCTACACCTTC	CASSLGQGANYGYTF
many	NA	TRBJ1-1	TRBV6-1	TGTGCCAGCAGTGAACACAGGGTTCGTACTGAAGCTTTCTTT	CASSEHRVRTEAFF
NA	TRBD1	TRBJ2-1	TRBV7-9	TGTGCCAGCAGCTTCAACTTACAGGGGGCCCCCTACAATGAGCAGTTCTTC	CASSFNLQGAPYNEQFF
NA	TRBD1	TRBJ2-2	TRBV19	TGTGCCAGTAGTCTCGAGTCGACAGGGTCAGGCGGGGAGCTGTTTTTT	CASSLESTGSGGELFF
NA	NA	TRBJ1-6	TRBV6-1	TGTGCCAGCAGTATCGGGACGGCCAATTCACCCCTCCACTTT	CASSIGTANSPLHF
NA	NA	TRBJ1-2	TRBV6-1	TGTGCCACTGCGGAAGGGGGCTATGGCTACACCTTC	CATAEGGYGYTF
NA	NA	TRBJ2-1	TRBV6-2/TRBV6-3	TGTGCCAGCACCCTCTCCCGGGGCCACGGTGAGCAGTTCTTC	CASTLSRGHGEQFF
many	NA	TRBJ2-7	TRBV2	TGTGCCAACAGTGGGGACTCCTACGAGCAGTACTTC	CANSGDSYEQYF
NA	TRBD2	TRBJ2-3	TRBV20-1	TGCAGTGTAAGGGCTAGCGGCACAGATACGCTGTATTTT	CSVRASGTDTLYF
few	NA	TRBJ2-1	TRBV7-7	TGTGCTAGCAGCCGCGCTACTAGCAGGACGAGCTCCTACAATGAGCAGTTCTTC	CASSRATSRTSSYNEQFF
few	NA	TRBJ2-7	TRBV7-2	TGTGCCAGCAGCACGTATCCGGTAGAGCAGTACTTC	CASSTYPVEQYF
NA	TRBD1	TRBJ2-2	TRBV19	TGTGCCATTAGGACAGGGGGAACCGGGGAGCTGTTTTTT	CAIRTGGTGELFF
many	TRBD1	TRBJ1-6	TRBV6-1	TGTGCCACCGGGACAGGGGAGAGAAATTCACCCCTCCACTTT	CATGTGERNSPLHF
many	NA	TRBJ2-7	TRBV19	TGTGCCAGTAGTACTCCTGCGGACAGCTTCTACTACGAGCAGTACTTC	CASSTPADSFYYEQYF
NA	NA	TRBJ2-7	TRBV6-6	TGTGCCAGCAGTTACTCAGGCAGGGGAAGCTCCTACGAGCAGTACTTC	CASSYSGRGSSYEQYF
few	TRBD2	TRBJ2-5	TRBV10-1	TGCGCCAGCAGGACTAGCGGGAGGTGTGAGACCCAGTACTTC	CASRTSGRCETQYF
few	NA	TRBJ2-7	TRBV15	TGTGCCACCAGCAGAGGAGGCCGGTCCTACGAGCAGTACTTC	CATSRGGRSYEQYF